This T cell receptor beta chain appears in the sequencing data of a study of OX40 agonist ivuxolimab in advanced cancers. Trimming took 6 bases from V and 5 from J; bases not matched to a gene: 6. Germline V gives CDR1 WNHNN, CDR2 SYGVQD (reference sequence). The CDR3 contains 13 residues. Study outcomes and limitations: At 0.1-3.0 mg/kg, partial responders had clonal expansion among the lowest observed. Circulating CD4+ and CD8+ T cells showed clonal expansion by week 6 at 0.1 to 3.0 mg/kg.

Clones were read by immunoSEQ multiplex PCR, and TCRdb kept only the in-frame ones, dropping some. The repertoire has about 76,000 clones, roughly 89% of them found once; the top ten carry roughly 13%. Comments on this clone: Its antigen is currently unknown.

The sample consisted of CD4+ or CD8+ T cells sorted from blood, taken in a trial of the OX40 agonist ivuxolimab. The chain couples TRBV10-1 to TRBJ1-1, with TRBD1 identical over 7 bases. This receptor was obtained from an adult with an advanced solid tumor such as melanoma, head and neck, liver or kidney cancer. The CDR3 DNA reads TGCGCCAGCAGGCAACAGGGGATGACTGAAGCTTTCTTT. This encodes CASRQQGMTEAFF.